This is a list of T cell receptor beta chains from one sample in a study of blood T cell repertoires in COVID-19. Profiling relied on immunoSEQ multiplex PCR, and the TCRdb table lists in-frame clones only, not all of them. Among some 180,000 clones listed, under 80% were seen once. Sequencing input: peripheral blood. The source is a middle-aged man who had recovered from COVID-19. CDR3s include the opening cysteine and the closing phenylalanine or tryptophan. Each record gives: J gene, V gene, clone size, D gene, CDR3 DNA, CDR3 protein. D genes are given only for firm matches. A row's size may be missing; if present it is once, few, many or a size class.

J gene: TRBJ2-3
V gene: TRBV10-1
clone size: .
D gene: TRBD2
CDR3 DNA: TGCGCCAGCAGCAGAGTAGATGGCGGGAGTATAGATACGCAGTATTTT
CDR3 protein: CASSRVDGGSIDTQYF

J gene: TRBJ1-6
V gene: TRBV19
clone size: few
D gene: .
CDR3 DNA: TGTGCCAGTAGTATAGGAGGGCTCTATAATTCACCCCTCCACTTT
CDR3 protein: CASSIGGLYNSPLHF

J gene: TRBJ1-1
V gene: TRBV7-2
clone size: few
D gene: .
CDR3 DNA: TGTGCCAGCAGCCACGTCCCGGGGAACACTGAAGCTTTCTTT
CDR3 protein: CASSHVPGNTEAFF

J gene: TRBJ2-6
V gene: TRBV27
clone size: .
D gene: TRBD2
CDR3 DNA: TGTGCCAGCTTCAGGCTAGCGGATCGCGTCCTGACTTTC
CDR3 protein: CASFRLADRVLTF

J gene: TRBJ1-4
V gene: TRBV6-4
clone size: .
D gene: TRBD1
CDR3 DNA: TGTGCCAGCAGCCTATCCGGGACAGGGGGCAGGGGGCTGTTTTTT
CDR3 protein: CASSLSGTGGRGLFF

J gene: TRBJ2-7
V gene: TRBV4-2
clone size: .
D gene: .
CDR3 DNA: TGTGCCAGCAGCCAGCCGGGTGGCTCCTACGAGCAGTACTTC
CDR3 protein: CASSQPGGSYEQYF

J gene: TRBJ2-2
V gene: TRBV30
clone size: .
D gene: .
CDR3 DNA: TGTGCCTGGAGTTCCTGGAGCCTGAACACCGGGGAGCTGTTTTTT
CDR3 protein: CAWSSWSLNTGELFF

J gene: TRBJ2-1
V gene: TRBV6-5
clone size: once
D gene: .
CDR3 DNA: TGTGCCAGCAGTTACTCGATGAACAGCTACAATGAGCAGTTCTTC
CDR3 protein: CASSYSMNSYNEQFF

J gene: TRBJ2-3
V gene: TRBV5-6
clone size: once
D gene: TRBD1
CDR3 DNA: TGTGCCAGCAGAGGGACAGGGGGCGGCGATACGCAGTATTTT
CDR3 protein: CASRGTGGGDTQYF

J gene: TRBJ1-2
V gene: TRBV5-4
clone size: few
D gene: .
CDR3 DNA: TGTGCCAGCAGCTTGGGCGGGATTGAGGGGGGCTACACCTTC
CDR3 protein: CASSLGGIEGGYTF

J gene: TRBJ2-3
V gene: TRBV7-2
clone size: few
D gene: .
CDR3 DNA: TGTGCCAGCAGCTCGGGAGCTACGCAGTATTTT
CDR3 protein: CASSSGATQYF

J gene: TRBJ2-7
V gene: TRBV10-3
clone size: .
D gene: TRBD1
CDR3 DNA: TGTGCCATCAGTGAGAATCAGGGGGCTATGAGTGAGCAGTACTTC
CDR3 protein: CAISENQGAMSEQYF

J gene: TRBJ1-5
V gene: TRBV6-5
clone size: once
D gene: .
CDR3 DNA: TGTGCCACCCGGGTTAGCAATCAGCCCCAGCATTTT
CDR3 protein: CATRVSNQPQHF

J gene: TRBJ2-7
V gene: TRBV6-5
clone size: .
D gene: .
CDR3 DNA: TGTGCCAGCAGAAAATTTAGCGAGCAGTACTTC
CDR3 protein: CASRKFSEQYF

J gene: TRBJ1-1
V gene: TRBV6-1
clone size: .
D gene: .
CDR3 DNA: TGTGCCAGCAGTGAAAACGGGAGAGTAGCTTTCTTT
CDR3 protein: CASSENGRVAFF

J gene: TRBJ2-1
V gene: TRBV7-8
clone size: .
D gene: .
CDR3 DNA: TGTGCCAGCAGCGGTAACAGGGTATTCAATGAGCAGTTCTTC
CDR3 protein: CASSGNRVFNEQFF

J gene: TRBJ2-1
V gene: TRBV27
clone size: .
D gene: .
CDR3 DNA: TGTGCCAGCAGTTTATCGCGGTACAATGAGCAGTTCTTC
CDR3 protein: CASSLSRYNEQFF

J gene: TRBJ1-2
V gene: TRBV27
clone size: .
D gene: TRBD1
CDR3 DNA: TGTGCCAGCAGCCTGACAGGGTTCGGTGGCTACACCTTC
CDR3 protein: CASSLTGFGGYTF

J gene: TRBJ2-7
V gene: TRBV5-6
clone size: .
D gene: TRBD1
CDR3 DNA: TGTGCCAGCCATGAAACAGGGGCCCCGATCCACGAGCAGTACTTC
CDR3 protein: CASHETGAPIHEQYF

J gene: TRBJ2-2
V gene: TRBV6-2/TRBV6-3
clone size: .
D gene: TRBD2
CDR3 DNA: TGTGCCAGCAGTTACTCGAAAGGCGCGGGAGACCACACCGGGGAGCTGTTTTTT
CDR3 protein: CASSYSKGAGDHTGELFF

J gene: TRBJ2-5
V gene: TRBV28
clone size: .
D gene: TRBD2
CDR3 DNA: TGTGCCAGCAGTTTTGGGCTAGCGGCCCAAGAGACCCAGTACTTC
CDR3 protein: CASSFGLAAQETQYF

J gene: TRBJ2-3
V gene: TRBV12-3/TRBV12-4
clone size: .
D gene: .
CDR3 DNA: TGTGCCAGCAGTTTAGATCAGGCAGATACGCAGTATTTT
CDR3 protein: CASSLDQADTQYF